Shown below are 32 T cell receptor beta chains from a single sample sequenced in a study of blood T cell repertoires in COVID-19. Clones were read by immunoSEQ multiplex PCR, and TCRdb kept only the in-frame ones, dropping some. The table lists approximately 280,000 clones, about nine tenths of them singletons, with approximately 13% in the top ten. The sample consisted of peripheral blood. These receptor sequences come from a woman aged 60-75 years with acute or convalescent COVID-19.

Here the CDR3 DNA reads TGTGCTAGTGGTTTGGTACGGGTGGGAGACTCTGGAAACACCATATATTTT. It translates to CASGLVRVGDSGNTIYF. This sequence joins TRBV12-5 and TRBJ1-3; no definite D call. Trimming removed 0 bases at V and 0 bases at J, with 12 bases between. Germline lookup yields CDR1 LGHNT and CDR2 FRNRAP. This CDR3 contains 17 residues.

The CDR3 DNA follows: TGTGCCAGCCAAGCTAGCGGGGGGACCTCCTACAATGAGCAGTTCTTC. It specifies CASQASGGTSYNEQFF. The chain uses TRBV2 and TRBJ2-1, with TRBD2 identical over 11 bases. From germline, CDR1 is SNHLY and CDR2 FYNNEI. V gave up 8 bases and J gave up 0 bases; unmatched junction bases: 6. This CDR3 has 16 residues.

In DNA form, the CDR3 reads TGCGCCAGCGGGACAGGGATGGGTTCACCCCTCCACTTT. This translates into CASGTGMGSPLHF. The chain employs TRBV5-1 and TRBJ1-6, with 9 bases aligning to TRBD1. V shed 7 bases, J shed 9 bases, and the junction held 5 bases outside the gene matches. This CDR3 is 13 amino acids long. Looked up from germline, CDR1 is SGHRS and CDR2 is YFSETQ.

This clone occurred once. The chain links TRBV7-2 to TRBJ2-5; the match to TRBD2 covers 7 bases. Germline CDR1 is SGHTA and CDR2 is FQGNSA. The junction had 3 bases not matched to a gene; V was cut back by 1 base and J by 1 base. The CDR3 totals 15 residues. DNA of the CDR3: TGTGCCAGCAGCTTAGGGGGCGGGGGCCAAGAGACCCAGTACTTC. Amino acid sequence: CASSLGGGGQETQYF.

This chain connects TRBV28 to TRBJ1-5; 9 nucleotides line up with TRBD1. Trimming at V came to 11 bases and at J to 0 bases, leaving 8 bases not matched to a gene. Germline CDR1 and CDR2: MDHEN and SYDVKM. The CDR3 covers 15 residues. The CDR3 protein is CAPVWDRDSNQPQHF. The CDR3 DNA sequence: TGTGCCCCCGTTTGGGACAGGGATAGCAATCAGCCCCAGCATTTT.

The chain is built from TRBV28 and TRBJ1-4; TRBD1 matches at 7 bases. The CDR3 contains 16 residues. Germline CDR1 is MDHEN and CDR2 is SYDVKM. V trimming: 6 bases; J trimming: 8 bases; junction bases outside the gene matches: 15. CDR3 amino acids: CASSPDRLGINEKLFF. CDR3 sequence (DNA): TGTGCCAGCAGCCCGGACAGGCTCGGTATTAACGAAAAACTGTTTTTT.

The chain employs TRBV7-9 and TRBJ2-1, with D tentatively TRBD1 (6 bases). This CDR3 has 13 residues. From germline, CDR1 is SEHNR and CDR2 FQNEAQ (reference sequence). Between the trimmed V and J ends, which lost 5 bases and 9 bases, there was a span of 14 bases. DNA of the CDR3: TGTGCCAGCAGCAAACCGACAGGTACTGAGCAGTTCTTC. Translated, it gives CASSKPTGTEQFF. The full variable domain, rest sourced from reference TRBV7-9 and TRBJ2-1, is DTGVSQNPRHKITKRGQNVTFRCDPISEHNRLYWYRQTLGQGPEFLTYFQNEAQLEKSRLLSDRFSAERPKGSFSTLEIQRTEQGDSAMYLCASSKPTGTEQFFGPGTRLTVL.

The count of this clone is one. Sequence at one end of the junction differs from germline and may be a read error. The chain links TRBV7-2 to TRBJ2-3, with 10 bases lining up with TRBD1. From germline, CDR1 is SGHTA and CDR2 FQGNSA. The CDR3 totals 14 residues. CDR3 amino acids: CASSEGQGTGTQYF. CDR3 in DNA: TGTGCCAGCAGCGAGGGACAGGGGACAGGTACGCAGTATTTT.

This chain joins TRBV6-4 and TRBJ2-2; D perhaps matches TRBD1 (5 bases). The CDR3 extends over 14 amino acids. Germline V gene lookup returns CDR1 MRHNA and CDR2 SNTAGT. Trimming took off 5 bases at V and 3 bases at J, with 10 bases between the two ends. The CDR3 sequence: CASSMGLDTGELFF. In DNA form, the CDR3 reads TGTGCCAGCAGTATGGGGCTGGACACCGGGGAGCTGTTTTTT.

This chain links TRBV27 with TRBJ2-2; D perhaps matches TRBD2 (6 bases). V gave up 6 bases and J gave up 5 bases, with 16 bases separating them. The length of the CDR3 is 15 residues. Germline CDR1 and CDR2: MNHEY and SMNVEV (reference sequence). The CDR3 DNA follows: TGTGCCAGCAGCCCTCCCGGGAGTTGGACCGGGGAGCTGTTTTTT. Amino acid sequence: CASSPPGSWTGELFF.

The chain uses TRBV28 and TRBJ2-1; D possibly corresponds to TRBD2 (5 bases). In germline, CDR1 is MDHEN, CDR2 SYDVKM. There are 15 residues in the CDR3. V lost 2 bases and J lost 4, with 12 bases in between. CDR3: CASSLRGVQYNEQFF. In DNA, the CDR3 is TGTGCCAGCAGTTTACGGGGAGTCCAATACAATGAGCAGTTCTTC.

The chain links TRBV3-1 (or the pseudogene TRBV3-2) to TRBJ2-5, with 10 bases matching TRBD1. This CDR3 is 17 amino acids long. Germline CDR1 LGHDT, CDR2 YNNKEL (reference sequence). Trimming cost V 0 bases and J 5 bases; bases outside gene matches: 9. The CDR3 here is CASSQDLGTGVFETQYF. The DNA of the CDR3 is TGTGCCAGCAGCCAAGATCTCGGGACAGGGGTCTTCGAGACCCAGTACTTC.

This chain connects TRBV21-1 to TRBJ1-1; TRBD1 is the table's D call and was not checked against the DNA. TRBV21-1 is listed as a pseudogene. The CDR3 runs to 21 residues. CDR3 in amino acids: CASSKCGQGVGIERVNTEAFF. CDR3 nucleotide sequence: TGTGCCAGCAGCAAATGCGGACAGGGGGTCGGGATAGAGCGCGTGAACACTGAAGCTTTCTTT.

The chain has TRBV27 and TRBJ2-6; D remains ambiguous. CDR1 is MNHEY and CDR2 is SMNVEV in the germline V gene (reference sequence). The CDR3 totals 15 residues. V shed 2 bases and J shed 2 bases, with 7 bases lying between them. CDR3 DNA: TGTGCCAGCAGTTTAAGCCTGGCTGGGGCCAACGTCCTGACTTTC. Translating it yields CASSLSLAGANVLTF.

The chain has TRBV5-4 and TRBJ2-5; 8 nucleotides match TRBD2. The germline CDR1 and CDR2 sequences are SGHNT and YYREEE (reference sequence). The V gene end was trimmed by 3 bases and the J gene end by 2 bases; junction bases not matched to a gene: 12. This CDR3 has 17 amino acids. DNA for the CDR3: TGTGCCAGCAGCTCACCCCCGGAGCGGGGGTCACAAGAGACCCAGTACTTC. It is translated as CASSSPPERGSQETQYF.

V and J are TRBV5-5 and TRBJ2-7, with D maybe TRBD2 (6 bases). This CDR3 spans 13 amino acids. CDR1 SGHKS and CDR2 YYEKEE come from the germline V gene (reference sequence). The V end lost 7 bases, the J end lost 0 bases, and 11 bases lay between the germline ends. Here the CDR3 reads CASEDGSSYEQYF. CDR3 DNA: TGTGCCAGCGAAGACGGGAGCTCCTACGAGCAGTACTTC.

The chain couples TRBV2 to TRBJ1-4; D unresolved. V was clipped by 5 bases and J by 5 bases, with 21 bases between them. The CDR3 spans 17 residues. Germline CDR1 SNHLY, CDR2 FYNNEI. CDR3 sequence reads: CASSPQRIRETNEKLFF. CDR3 DNA: TGTGCCAGCAGTCCGCAAAGAATCCGGGAAACGAATGAAAAACTGTTTTTT.

The rearrangement joins TRBV28 to TRBJ2-3; TRBD2 aligns across 13 bases. The CDR3 contains 22 residues. The germline V gene encodes CDR1 MDHEN and CDR2 SYDVKM. V lost 5 bases, J lost 2 bases, and 22 bases stayed unmatched. The CDR3 sequence is CASSPSYVGTAGTSGVTDTQYF. CDR3 nucleotides: TGTGCCAGCAGTCCCAGCTACGTTGGGACAGCCGGGACTAGCGGGGTCACAGATACGCAGTATTTT.

The chain links TRBV30 to TRBJ1-1; D ambiguous. V lost 3 bases and J lost 1, with 9 bases in between. Germline-derived CDR1 and CDR2 are GTSNPN and SVGIG (reference sequence). The CDR3 is 13 amino acids. The CDR3 region has the DNA TGTGCCTGGAGACAGCAGAAGAACACTGAAGCTTTCTTT. This translates into CAWRQQKNTEAFF. Combining the CDR3 with reference TRBV30 and TRBJ1-1 gives the whole variable domain SQTIHQWPATLVQPVGSPLSLECTVEGTSNPNLYWYRQAAGRGLQLLFYSVGIGQISSEVPQNLSASRPQDRQFILSSKKLLLSDSGFYLCAWRQQKNTEAFFGQGTRLTVV.

The rearrangement links TRBV5-1 to TRBJ1-1, with D perhaps TRBD1 (6 bases). The V gene's germline CDR1 is SGHRS and CDR2 YFSETQ. Trimming removed 7 bases at V and 0 bases at J, with 13 bases between. The CDR3 runs to 14 residues. The CDR3: CASGETGLNTEAFF. The CDR3 region has the DNA TGCGCCAGCGGAGAGACAGGCCTGAACACTGAAGCTTTCTTT.

The chain is built from TRBV7-8 and TRBJ1-1; no reliable D call. Germline V gene lookup returns CDR1 SGHVS and CDR2 FQNEAQ. The ends were cut back, 5 bases at V and 0 bases at J, with 13 bases in the middle. CDR3 length equals 15 residues. For the CDR3, the DNA is TGTGCCAGCAGCCCCCCCGGCAGGCTGAACACTGAAGCTTTCTTT. This gives the protein CASSPPGRLNTEAFF.

The chain uses TRBV3-1 (or the pseudogene TRBV3-2) and TRBJ2-1; TRBD2 is a possible D gene (6 bases). The CDR3 is made up of 18 amino acids. V was clipped by 1 base and J by 6 bases, with 22 bases between them. Germline V gene sequence: CDR1 LGHDT, CDR2 YNNKEL (reference sequence). CDR3 bases: TGTGCCAGCAGCCAAGCTTCCTTAGGCGGCGGGGCGGCCAATGAGCAGTTCTTC. Translating gives CASSQASLGGGAANEQFF.

CDR3 in amino acids: CASSRGDGNIQYF. The CDR3 coding sequence is TGTGCCAGCAGTCGGGGGGACGGAAACATTCAGTACTTC. The chain has TRBV6-2 or TRBV6-3 and TRBJ2-4; TRBD2 aligns across 7 bases. Germline trimming cut 5 bases from V and 6 bases from J; bases unmatched to any gene: 4. The CDR3 totals 13 residues. Germline CDR1 MNHEY, CDR2 SVGEGT.

The CDR3 loop is CASSLRDRLTDTQYF. The CDR3 nucleotides are TGTGCCAGCAGCTTGAGGGACAGGCTCACAGATACGCAGTATTTT. V usage is TRBV5-4 and J usage is TRBJ2-3, with TRBD1 matching 8 bases. The V gene's germline CDR1 is SGHNT and CDR2 YYREEE (reference sequence). V shed 1 base, J shed 2 bases, and the junction held 3 bases outside the gene matches. The CDR3 loop spans 15 amino acids.

The chain uses TRBV24-1 and TRBJ1-5; 11 bases are shared with TRBD1. The germline gives CDR1 KGHDR, CDR2 SFDVKD. With V trimmed by 3 bases and J by 6 bases, 6 bases remained unmatched. This CDR3 is built from 16 residues. CDR3 in DNA: TGTGCCACCAGTGATCCCGGGACAGGGGGAATTCAGCCCCAGCATTTT. It specifies CATSDPGTGGIQPQHF.

V gene TRBV6-5 combines with J gene TRBJ1-5; 9 bases fit TRBD1. The junction had 4 bases not matched to a gene; V was cut back by 6 bases and J by 4 bases. There are 14 residues in the CDR3. Germline assignment: CDR1 MNHEY and CDR2 SVGAGI. CDR3: CASSRTGENQPQHF. DNA for the CDR3: TGTGCCAGCAGCCGGACAGGGGAGAATCAGCCCCAGCATTTT.

The genes are TRBV5-1 and TRBJ1-5, with D possibly TRBD1 on 6 matching bases. Germline CDR1 and CDR2: SGHRS and YFSETQ. The CDR3 has 16 amino acids. Between the trimmed V and J ends, which lost 0 bases and 0 bases, there was a span of 10 bases. CDR3 in amino acids: CASSLDGRGSNQPQHF. CDR3 coding DNA: TGCGCCAGCAGCTTGGACGGCAGGGGTAGCAATCAGCCCCAGCATTTT.

This chain uses TRBV14 with TRBJ1-1; D may be TRBD1 (6 bases). This CDR3 contains 14 residues. The ends were cut back, 4 bases at V and 4 bases at J, with 13 bases in the middle. Germline V gene data show CDR1 as SGHDN and CDR2 as FVKESK. CDR3: CASSLKVGATEAFF. CDR3 nucleotide sequence: TGTGCCAGCAGCCTCAAAGTGGGGGCCACTGAAGCTTTCTTT.

DNA of the CDR3: TGTGCCAGCTCACGGACAGGGATCTACGAGCAGTACTTC. Encoded protein: CASSRTGIYEQYF. V gene TRBV18 combines with J gene TRBJ2-7; 8 bases are shared with TRBD1. Germline values: CDR1 KGHSH, CDR2 LQKENI. V shed 4 bases and J 3 bases; nucleotides not matched to a gene: 2. This CDR3 comprises 13 residues.

The J gene is TRBJ1-5, the V gene TRBV4-1; D is perhaps TRBD1 (5 bases). The CDR3 sequence is 16 residues long. The germline CDR1 and CDR2 sequences are MGHRA and YSYEKL. Trimming took 0 bases from V and 3 from J, leaving 12 bases between them. This chain's CDR3 is CASSQEGLLDNQPQHF. The DNA for the CDR3 is TGCGCCAGCAGCCAAGAGGGACTCCTGGACAATCAGCCCCAGCATTTT.

This chain uses TRBV12-3 or TRBV12-4 with TRBJ1-2; D is undetermined. V shed 5 bases and J shed 8 bases, with 6 bases lying between them. CDR3 length: 10 amino acids. The CDR3 loop is CASSTRGYTF. The CDR3 DNA is TGTGCCAGCAGTACTCGGGGCTACACCTTC.

The CDR3 reads CASSPGLSSPLHF. The CDR3 coding sequence is TGTGCCAGCTCACCAGGGCTGAGTTCACCCCTCCACTTT. V and J are TRBV18 and TRBJ1-6; unclear D gene. This CDR3 region has 13 residues. V lost 2 bases and J 9 bases, leaving 8 bases between the germline ends. CDR1 KGHSH and CDR2 LQKENI come from the germline V gene.